This T cell receptor (beta chain) originates from a study of T cells in Graves' hyperthyroidism and ophthalmopathy. From RNA transcripts, TCR beta CDR3 regions were amplified. RT-PCR in the first round (using the HTBI primer set) targeted the TCR CDR3. MiXCR, applied by TCRdb to the multiplex PCR reads, yields one record per CDR3 protein. The data show about 350,000 distinct CDR3 sequences, roughly 18% seen once. Study-level findings and limits: A model built on 13 V-J features separated ophthalmopathy from stable hyperthyroidism. Most thyroid clonotypes expanded above 0.001 were also detected in blood.

The CDR3 totals 16 residues. Germline V gene sequence: CDR1 MNHNS, CDR2 SASEGT. V lost 4 bases to trimming and J lost 1 base; unmatched junction nucleotides: 4. In regard to this clonotype: Its antigen is as yet unknown.

Patients were excluded for uncontrolled infection, other autoimmune disease, pregnancy or lactation. The chain uses TRBV6-1 and TRBJ2-6, with TRBD1 matching over 7 bases. The sequence came from a woman in her thirties or forties with Graves' ophthalmopathy. Sequenced: blood. CDR3 loop: CASSAQQGSGANVLTF. The CDR3 DNA follows: TGTGCCAGCAGTGCACAACAGGGGTCTGGGGCCAACGTCCTGACTTTC.